This TCR beta chain was retrieved from a study of T cells in Graves' hyperthyroidism and ophthalmopathy. Thyroid ultrasound, orbital computed tomography, clinical symptoms, and serum thyroxine and TRAb underpinned diagnoses. The germline gives CDR1 SNHLY, CDR2 FYNNEI. The CDR3 has 15 amino acids. V lost 1 base and J 7 bases, leaving 14 bases between the germline ends. RNA transcripts served as the template for amplifying TCR beta CDR3 regions. First-round RT-PCR targeting the TCR CDR3 was performed with the HTBI primer set. TCRdb re-called the multiplex PCR reads with MiXCR, one entry per CDR3 protein. The data hold more than 500,000 distinct CDR3 sequences, with about 16% observed a single time.

The clonotype was recovered from a woman in her 30s with Graves' hyperthyroidism. The sample comprised blood. The chain links TRBV2 to TRBJ1-5; a possible D gene is TRBD1 (5 bases). CDR3 protein: CASSEGAGFDQPQHF. The CDR3 DNA sequence: TGTGCCAGCAGTGAAGGGGCAGGGTTTGACCAGCCCCAGCATTTT.